The present T cell receptor (beta chain) was sequenced within a study of blood T cells in healthy people across ages. On this clonotype itself: The antigen is unknown. At one boundary the junction diverges from the germline segment, which might be a read error.

General study findings and limits: Investigators treated diversity estimates from one million T cells as underestimates.

Combining a sample-barcoded 5' primer with a J-beta primer mix, a second PCR ran for roughly 7 to 11 cycles. A tag from a template-switch adaptor with 12 random nucleotides marked each cDNA molecule. TCRdb reprocessed the 5' RACE reads via MiXCR and lists one record per CDR3 protein. The sample has about 1.4 million distinct CDR3 sequences; approximately 59% are singletons. The CDR3 has 13 residues. Germline values: CDR1 GTSNPN, CDR2 SVGIG (reference sequence). This receptor was identified in a man aged 18 to 29 in good health. The source material was blood. The J gene is TRBJ2-2, the V gene TRBV30; D gene uncertain. Here the CDR3 reads CAWTTPYTGELFF. DNA of the CDR3: TGTGCATGGACCACACCTTACACCGGGGAGCTGTTTTTT.